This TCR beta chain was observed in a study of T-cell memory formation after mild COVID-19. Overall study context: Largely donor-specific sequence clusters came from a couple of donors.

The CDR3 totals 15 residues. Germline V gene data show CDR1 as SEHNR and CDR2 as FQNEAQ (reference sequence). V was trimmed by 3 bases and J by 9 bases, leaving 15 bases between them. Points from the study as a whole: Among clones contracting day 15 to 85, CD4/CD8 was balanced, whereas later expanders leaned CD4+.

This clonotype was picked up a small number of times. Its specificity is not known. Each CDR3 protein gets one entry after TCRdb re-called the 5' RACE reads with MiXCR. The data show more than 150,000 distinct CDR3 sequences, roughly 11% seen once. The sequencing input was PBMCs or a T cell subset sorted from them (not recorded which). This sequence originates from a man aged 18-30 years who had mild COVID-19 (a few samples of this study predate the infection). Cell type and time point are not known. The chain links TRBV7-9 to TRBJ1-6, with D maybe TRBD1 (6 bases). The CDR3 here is CASSLDSTPSSPLHF. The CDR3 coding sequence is TGTGCCAGCAGCTTGGACAGTACTCCCTCTTCACCCCTCCACTTT.